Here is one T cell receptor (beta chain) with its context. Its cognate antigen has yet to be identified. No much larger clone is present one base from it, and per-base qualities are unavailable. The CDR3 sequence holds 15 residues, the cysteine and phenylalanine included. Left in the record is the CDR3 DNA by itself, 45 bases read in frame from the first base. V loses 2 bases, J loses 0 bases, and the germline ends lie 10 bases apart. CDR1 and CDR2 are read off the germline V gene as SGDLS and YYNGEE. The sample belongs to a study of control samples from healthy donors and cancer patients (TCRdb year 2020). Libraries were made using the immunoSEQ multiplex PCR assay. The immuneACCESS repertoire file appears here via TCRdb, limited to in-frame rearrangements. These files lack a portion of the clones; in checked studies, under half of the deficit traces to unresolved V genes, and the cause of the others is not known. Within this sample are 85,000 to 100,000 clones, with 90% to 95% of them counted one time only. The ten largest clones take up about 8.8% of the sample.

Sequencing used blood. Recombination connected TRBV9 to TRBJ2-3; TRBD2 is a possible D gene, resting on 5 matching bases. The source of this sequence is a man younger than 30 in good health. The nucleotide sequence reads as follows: TGTGCCAGCAGCGTCCTAGCCCTCAGCACAGATACGCAGTATTTT. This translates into CASSVLALSTDTQYF.